This T cell receptor beta chain was recorded in a study of blood T cell repertoires in COVID-19. The CDR3 runs to 15 residues. CDR1 is KGHSH, CDR2 LQKENI, per germline. V shed 6 bases, J shed 1 base, and the junction held 3 bases outside the gene matches. In the source study's methods: Researchers report that nucleated cell counts were estimated from reference gene primer amplification. Assay used: immunoSEQ multiplex PCR; TCRdb lists only in-frame clones, some missing. The V and J calls and clone size come from that table; D and trimming were worked out from the DNA. The sample includes roughly 80,000 clones, 85% to 95% of them seen just once.

The clonotype was recovered from a man in his 60s with acute or convalescent COVID-19. The V gene is TRBV18, the J gene TRBJ2-3; 11 nucleotides align to TRBD2. Sequenced: peripheral blood. The CDR3 spells CASSPGLAGTDTQYF. The CDR3 coding sequence is TGTGCCAGCTCCCCGGGACTAGCGGGCACAGATACGCAGTATTTT.